Detailed here is one T cell receptor beta chain. The antigen is unknown. The record originates from a study of shared clonotypes between healthy human individuals. Notes on the study in general: Genetic and exposure-history diversity was limited by the small donor number.

The CDR3 runs to 14 residues. In germline, CDR1 is LNHNV, CDR2 YYDKDF (reference sequence). V was pared by 4 bases and J by 10 bases, with 8 bases of the junction left unmatched. The run depth of the assay was deep. Sequencing was performed on unsorted PBMC DNA using ten immunoSEQ deep assay plates. Sequencing was performed with immunoSEQ multiplex PCR; in TCRdb, only in-frame clones are kept and a portion is missing. Of nearly 500,000 clones listed, 75% to 85% are singletons. Input material: PBMCs. The source is a woman aged 40 to 50 in good health. Some clones in this sample may be carry-over from other donors' samples. The V and J genes are TRBV15 and TRBJ1-4; 8 nucleotides match TRBD1. CDR3 sequence: CATSNANRGGKLFF. The CDR3 DNA sequence: TGTGCCACCAGCAACGCCAACAGGGGGGGAAAACTGTTTTTT.